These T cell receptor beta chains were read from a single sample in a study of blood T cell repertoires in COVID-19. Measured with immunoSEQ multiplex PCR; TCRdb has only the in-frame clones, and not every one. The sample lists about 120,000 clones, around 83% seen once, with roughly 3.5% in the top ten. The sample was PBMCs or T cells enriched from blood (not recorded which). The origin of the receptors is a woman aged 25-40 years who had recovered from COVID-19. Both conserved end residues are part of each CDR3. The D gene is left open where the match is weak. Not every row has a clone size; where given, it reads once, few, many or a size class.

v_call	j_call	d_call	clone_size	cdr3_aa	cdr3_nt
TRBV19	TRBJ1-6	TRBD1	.	CASSIQGANSPLHF	TGTGCCAGTAGTATACAGGGGGCTAATTCACCCCTCCACTTT
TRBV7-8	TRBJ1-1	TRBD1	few	CASSLFGTGDTEAFF	TGTGCCAGCAGCTTATTCGGGACAGGGGACACTGAAGCTTTCTTT
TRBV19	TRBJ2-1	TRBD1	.	CASSLGQANNEQFF	TGTGCCAGTAGTTTGGGACAGGCTAACAATGAGCAGTTCTTC
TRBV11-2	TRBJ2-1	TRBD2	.	CASSAGLADNEQFF	TGTGCCAGCAGCGCGGGACTAGCGGACAATGAGCAGTTCTTC
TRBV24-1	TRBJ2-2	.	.	CATSSAGMGTGELFF	TGTGCCACCAGTTCCGCGGGGATGGGGACCGGGGAGCTGTTTTTT
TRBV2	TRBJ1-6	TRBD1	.	CASGTGVGSPLHF	TGTGCCAGCGGGACAGGGGTTGGGTCACCCCTCCACTTT
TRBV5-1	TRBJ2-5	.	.	CASSLAPERETQYF	TGCGCCAGCAGCTTGGCGCCCGAGAGGGAGACCCAGTACTTC
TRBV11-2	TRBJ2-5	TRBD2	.	CASSSRVLGGETQYF	TGTGCCAGCAGCTCCAGGGTTTTGGGGGGGGAGACCCAGTACTTC
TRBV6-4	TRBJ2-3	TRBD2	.	CASSGLAGGSTDTQYF	TGTGCCAGCAGCGGACTAGCGGGAGGAAGCACAGATACGCAGTATTTT
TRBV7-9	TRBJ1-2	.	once	CASSSGQIRYTF	TGTGCCAGCAGCTCTGGACAGATCCGCTACACCTTC
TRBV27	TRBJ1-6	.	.	CASSSQYYSPLHF	TGTGCCAGCAGTTCACAGTACTATTCACCCCTCCACTTT
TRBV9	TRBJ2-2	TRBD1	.	CASSVDGTGWGVGELFF	TGTGCCAGCAGCGTAGACGGGACAGGTTGGGGTGTTGGGGAGCTGTTTTTT
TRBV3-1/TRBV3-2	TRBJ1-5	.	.	CASSQDSYSNQPQHF	TGTGCCAGCAGCCAGGACAGCTATAGCAATCAGCCCCAGCATTTT
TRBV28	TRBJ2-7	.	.	CASSSIYEQYF	TGTGCCAGCAGTTCTATCTACGAGCAGTACTTC
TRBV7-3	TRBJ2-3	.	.	CASSPPGGTDTQYF	TGTGCCAGCAGCCCCCCCGGGGGCACAGATACGCAGTATTTT
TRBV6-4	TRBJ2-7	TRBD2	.	CASSLRAGGVYEQYF	TGTGCCAGCAGCCTCCGGGCGGGAGGAGTCTACGAGCAGTACTTC
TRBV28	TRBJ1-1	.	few	CASSTTFEAFF	TGTGCCAGCAGTACAACCTTTGAAGCTTTCTTT
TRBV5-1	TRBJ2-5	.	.	CASQGQGIRMLETQYF	TGCGCCAGCCAAGGGCAGGGTATACGTATGTTGGAGACCCAGTACTTC
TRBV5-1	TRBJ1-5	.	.	CASSLAGSNQPQHF	TGCGCCAGCAGCTTGGCAGGGTCGAATCAGCCCCAGCATTTT
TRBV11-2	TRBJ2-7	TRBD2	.	CASSFGGRALYEQYF	TGTGCCAGCAGCTTTGGCGGGAGGGCTCTCTACGAGCAGTACTTC
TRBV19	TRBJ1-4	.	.	CASSTGRGRTNEKLFF	TGTGCCAGTAGTACTGGGCGGGGGAGAACTAATGAAAAACTGTTTTTT
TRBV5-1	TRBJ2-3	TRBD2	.	CASSLGAGGTDTQYF	TGCGCCAGCAGCTTGGGAGCGGGAGGCACAGATACGCAGTATTTT
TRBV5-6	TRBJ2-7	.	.	CASSFEGTYEQYF	TGTGCCAGCAGCTTTGAGGGAACCTACGAGCAGTACTTC
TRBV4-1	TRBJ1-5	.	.	CASSQDELGRAQPQHF	TGCGCCAGCAGCCAAGATGAGTTGGGCAGGGCCCAGCCCCAGCATTTT
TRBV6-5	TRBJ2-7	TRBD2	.	CATSGSAYEQYF	TGTGCCACTAGCGGGTCAGCCTACGAGCAGTACTTC
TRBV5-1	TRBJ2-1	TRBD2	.	CASSSTLAGANEQFF	TGCGCCAGCAGCTCTACATTAGCGGGTGCTAATGAGCAGTTCTTC
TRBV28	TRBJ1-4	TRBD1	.	CASSLGGTANEKLFF	TGTGCCAGCAGTTTAGGCGGGACAGCTAATGAAAAACTGTTTTTT
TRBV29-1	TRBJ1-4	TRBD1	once	CSVGPRGTGDEKLFF	TGCAGCGTAGGTCCCCGGGGGACAGGGGATGAAAAACTGTTTTTT
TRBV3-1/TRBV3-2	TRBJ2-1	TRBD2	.	CASSRRTSGTQVEQFF	TGTGCCAGCAGCCGGAGGACTAGCGGGACCCAAGTGGAGCAGTTCTTC
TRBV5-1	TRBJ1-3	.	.	CASSPRRGTNTIYF	TGCGCCAGCAGCCCCCGGCGGGGTACTAACACCATATATTTT
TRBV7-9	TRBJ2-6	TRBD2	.	CASSSTGLAGARANVLTF	TGTGCCAGCAGCTCTACTGGACTAGCGGGAGCTAGGGCCAACGTCCTGACTTTC